The next 22 T cell receptor beta chains were all read from a single sample in a study of cytomegalovirus exposure and HLA in healthy donors. Profiling relied on immunoSEQ multiplex PCR, and the TCRdb table lists in-frame clones only, not all of them. The sample holds some 63,000 clones, around 90% seen once. Specimen: PBMCs. The receptor set was obtained from a woman under 30 in good health and CMV-seronegative.

The chain is built from TRBV11-2 and TRBJ2-7, with D tentatively TRBD2 (5 bases). The length of the CDR3 is 16 residues. V was trimmed by 6 bases and J by 7 bases, leaving 25 bases between them. Germline CDR1 SGHAT, CDR2 FQNNGV. The CDR3 DNA is TGTGCCAGCAGGGTCGGGGTCGGGCAGGCGTTTGGGGAGCAGTACTTC. Translated, it gives CASRVGVGQAFGEQYF. The variable domain in full, with the rest retrieved from reference TRBV11-2 and TRBJ2-7, is EAGVAQSPRYKIIEKRQSVAFWCNPISGHATLYWYQQILGQGPKLLIQFQNNGVVDDSQLPKDRFSAERLKGVDSTLKIQPAKLEDSAVYLCASRVGVGQAFGEQYFGPGTRLTVT.

The chain joins TRBV5-1 to TRBJ2-1; 9 bases map to TRBD1. With V trimmed by 4 bases and J by 6 bases, 5 bases remained unmatched. There are 14 residues in the CDR3. The V gene's germline CDR1 is SGHRS and CDR2 YFSETQ. The CDR3 bases are TGCGCCAGCAGCCTGAACAGGGGGCTCAATGAGCAGTTCTTC. It yields the protein CASSLNRGLNEQFF.

DNA for the CDR3: TGCAGCGTTGAAGATCGCGGGGATCGCAATGAGCAGTTCTTC. It codes for CSVEDRGDRNEQFF. V gene TRBV29-1 combines with J gene TRBJ2-1; a weak D match, TRBD2 (6 bases). Germline CDR1 and CDR2: SQVTM and ANQGSEA. Trimming stripped 0 bases from V and 6 bases from J, with 12 bases between. The CDR3 has 14 residues.

This sequence joins TRBV5-4 and TRBJ2-7; D possibly corresponds to TRBD2 (6 bases). Germline lookup yields CDR1 SGHNT and CDR2 YYREEE (reference sequence). The CDR3 extends over 15 amino acids. Trimming left V 0 bases short and J 1 base short, with 11 bases between. CDR3 protein: CASSLAGGASYEQYF. CDR3 coding DNA: TGTGCCAGCAGCTTGGCCGGAGGGGCGTCCTACGAGCAGTACTTC.

This chain joins TRBV19 and TRBJ2-3; TRBD2 aligns across 8 bases. V was clipped by 3 bases and J by 2 bases; unmatched bases: 7. The germline V gene has CDR1 LNHDA and CDR2 SQIVND (reference sequence). The CDR3 covers 16 residues. This chain's CDR3 is CASSIGAGGTTDTQYF. The CDR3 DNA is TGTGCCAGTAGTATTGGGGCGGGGGGCACCACAGATACGCAGTATTTT.

This chain joins TRBV4-1 and TRBJ2-1, with unresolved D. The length of the CDR3 is 15 residues. Germline assignment: CDR1 MGHRA and CDR2 YSYEKL. Trimming removed 1 base at V and 0 bases at J, with 7 bases between. The CDR3 protein is CASSQGSSSYNEQFF. The CDR3 DNA is TGCGCCAGCAGCCAAGGGTCTAGCTCCTACAATGAGCAGTTCTTC.

The V and J genes are TRBV28 and TRBJ1-4; 9 positions agree with TRBD1. CDR3 length equals 13 residues. Germline loops: CDR1 MDHEN, CDR2 SYDVKM. The V gene end was trimmed by 8 bases and the J gene end by 10 bases; junction bases not matched to a gene: 8. CDR3 sequence (DNA): TGTGCCAGCGTGGGACAGGGTTTAAGAAAACTGTTTTTT. The encoded protein is CASVGQGLRKLFF. The full variable domain, with the rest looked up from reference TRBV28 and TRBJ1-4, is DVKVTQSSRYLVKRTGEKVFLECVQDMDHENMFWYRQDPGLGLRLIYFSYDVKMKEKGDIPEGYSVSREKKERFSLILESASTNQTSMYLCASVGQGLRKLFFGSGTQLSVL.

The chain carries TRBV6-5 and TRBJ2-3; D is possibly TRBD2 (5 bases). Germline V gives CDR1 MNHEY, CDR2 SVGAGI. CDR3 length: 15 residues. V lost 11 bases and J 3 bases, leaving 21 bases between the germline ends. The CDR3 DNA reads as TGTGCCTGCAAATCTAGCAGGATGGGGACAGATACGCAGTATTTT. This gives the protein CACKSSRMGTDTQYF.

V usage is TRBV5-1 and J usage is TRBJ2-1; 7 bases fit TRBD1. V lost 7 bases to trimming and J lost 6 bases; unmatched junction nucleotides: 13. The CDR3 runs 15 residues. Germline values: CDR1 SGHRS, CDR2 YFSETQ. The CDR3 nucleotides are TGCGCCAGCCATGCCGGCAATACAGGGGTCAATGAGCAGTTCTTC. Amino acids: CASHAGNTGVNEQFF.

This chain connects TRBV4-1 to TRBJ2-3, with TRBD2 matching over 9 bases. V lost 6 bases and J lost 6; bases outside the gene matches: 13. The CDR3 covers 16 residues. The germline gives CDR1 MGHRA, CDR2 YSYEKL. The CDR3 sequence is CASRETPSGTRDTQYF. CDR3 in DNA: TGCGCCAGCAGGGAAACACCTAGCGGGACCCGGGATACGCAGTATTTT.

This rearrangement joins TRBV7-9 to TRBJ2-3; D is undetermined. CDR3 size: 15 residues. Looked up from germline, CDR1 is SEHNR and CDR2 is FQNEAQ (reference sequence). Trimming stripped 3 bases from V and 0 bases from J, with 10 bases between. The CDR3 DNA follows: TGTGCCAGCAGCTTTGCTTTCCTAAGCACAGATACGCAGTATTTT. As protein: CASSFAFLSTDTQYF.

The table lists this clone with a count of one. The chain couples TRBV5-6 to TRBJ2-1; TRBD2 might be the D (6 bases). V was shortened by 4 bases and J by 3 bases, with 14 bases between the two germline ends. The CDR3 runs 15 residues. Germline-derived CDR1 and CDR2 are SGHDT and YYEEEE. The CDR3 region has the DNA TGTGCCAGCAGCCGGAGGGGAATGATCTACAATGAGCAGTTCTTC. The encoded protein is CASSRRGMIYNEQFF.

The chain is built from TRBV7-2 and TRBJ2-1; 8 bases fit TRBD2. Looked up from germline, CDR1 is SGHTA and CDR2 is FQGNSA. Unmatched junction bases numbered 5, after V lost 0 bases and J lost 7 bases. The length of the CDR3 is 15 residues. CDR3: CASSLAGGAQNEQFF. CDR3 nucleotide sequence: TGTGCCAGCAGCTTAGCCGGGGGGGCTCAAAATGAGCAGTTCTTC.

This rearrangement joins TRBV7-2 to TRBJ2-2, with 11 bases aligning to TRBD1. The CDR3 covers 15 residues. V was clipped by 2 bases and J by 6 bases; unmatched bases: 2. Germline V CDR1 and CDR2: SGHTA, FQGNSA. DNA of the CDR3: TGTGCCAGCAGCTTAATGGGACAGGGGGCCGGGGAGCTGTTTTTT. Its protein is CASSLMGQGAGELFF. The entire variable domain, with the rest obtained from reference TRBV7-2 and TRBJ2-2, is as follows: GAGVSQSPSNKVTEKGKDVELRCDPISGHTALYWYRQSLGQGLEFLIYFQGNSAPDKSGLPSDRFSAERTGGSVSTLTIQRTQQEDSAVYLCASSLMGQGAGELFFGEGSRLTVL.

The J gene is TRBJ2-5, the V gene TRBV7-9; D unclear. Germline lookup yields CDR1 SEHNR and CDR2 FQNEAQ (reference sequence). The CDR3 extends over 13 amino acids. The V end lost 0 bases, the J end lost 5 bases, and 7 bases lay between the germline ends. The CDR3 coding sequence is TGTGCCAGCAGCTTAGCGGTCGGGGAGACCCAGTACTTC. It codes for CASSLAVGETQYF.

The chain has TRBV28 and TRBJ2-5; 8 bases line up with TRBD2. J lost 5 bases, V lost 7 bases, and 27 bases had no gene match. Germline V gene data show CDR1 as MDHEN and CDR2 as SYDVKM. This CDR3 is built from 20 residues. CDR3 amino acids: CASTPRGGGTVGWIGETQYF. The CDR3 bases are TGTGCCAGCACACCCCGGGGCGGGGGGACTGTAGGCTGGATTGGGGAGACCCAGTACTTC. Full variable domain (missing parts from reference TRBV28 and TRBJ2-5): DVKVTQSSRYLVKRTGEKVFLECVQDMDHENMFWYRQDPGLGLRLIYFSYDVKMKEKGDIPEGYSVSREKKERFSLILESASTNQTSMYLCASTPRGGGTVGWIGETQYFGPGTRLLVL.

V gene TRBV5-1 combines with J gene TRBJ2-1; 8 nucleotides line up with TRBD2. V lost 0 bases, J lost 10 bases, and 9 bases stayed unmatched. There are 15 residues in the CDR3. The V gene's germline CDR1 is SGHRS and CDR2 YFSETQ. The CDR3 is CASSLGSGAEVEQFF. The CDR3 bases are TGCGCCAGCAGCTTGGGTAGCGGGGCTGAGGTCGAGCAGTTCTTC.

The chain couples TRBV5-1 to TRBJ2-1; TRBD2 aligns across 10 bases. The CDR3 covers 16 residues. With V trimmed by 0 bases and J by 7 bases, 7 bases remained unmatched. The germline V gene encodes CDR1 SGHRS and CDR2 YFSETQ. The CDR3 reads CASSLAIAGGLNEQFF. The CDR3 coding sequence is TGCGCCAGCAGCTTGGCAATAGCGGGAGGTTTAAATGAGCAGTTCTTC.

The genes are TRBV28 and TRBJ2-7, with a weak D call TRBD1 (6 bases). The germline V and J ends were trimmed by 5 bases and 6 bases, with 14 bases remaining between them. The CDR3 has 13 residues. Germline loops: CDR1 MDHEN, CDR2 SYDVKM. The CDR3 DNA is TGTGCCAGCAGTAACGGGACACCCCTCGAGCAGTACTTC. This translates into CASSNGTPLEQYF.

This chain joins TRBV5-1 and TRBJ1-4, with 8 bases identical to TRBD1. This CDR3 is built from 13 residues. Trimming took 9 bases from V and 3 from J; bases not matched to a gene: 4. Germline V CDR1 and CDR2: SGHRS, YFSETQ. The CDR3 loop reads CATQGAPNEKLFF. CDR3 nucleotide sequence: TGCGCCACCCAGGGGGCGCCTAATGAAAAACTGTTTTTT.

CDR3 region: CASSQGGTEAFF. The DNA for the CDR3 is TGCGCCAGCAGCCAGGGTGGCACTGAAGCTTTCTTT. The rearrangement joins TRBV5-1 to TRBJ1-1; a weak D match, TRBD1 (5 bases). Trimming pared 4 bases from V and 4 bases from J, leaving 8 bases between. This CDR3 spans 12 amino acids. The germline V gene has CDR1 SGHRS and CDR2 YFSETQ.

This chain connects TRBV11-2 to TRBJ2-7; 7 bases align to TRBD2. The V gene end was trimmed by 1 base and the J gene end by 6 bases; junction bases not matched to a gene: 9. This CDR3 comprises 15 residues. Germline V gene sequence: CDR1 SGHAT, CDR2 FQNNGV. CDR3 DNA: TGTGCCAGCAGCTTAGTTCCGGGGACTACATCCGAGCAGTACTTC. It yields the protein CASSLVPGTTSEQYF. The full variable domain, rest sourced from reference TRBV11-2 and TRBJ2-7, is EAGVAQSPRYKIIEKRQSVAFWCNPISGHATLYWYQQILGQGPKLLIQFQNNGVVDDSQLPKDRFSAERLKGVDSTLKIQPAKLEDSAVYLCASSLVPGTTSEQYFGPGTRLTVT.